The 23 T cell receptor beta chains below come from one sample, sequenced in a study of cytotoxic CD8 clonotypes in ibrutinib-treated CLL. Clones were read by immunoSEQ multiplex PCR, and TCRdb kept only the in-frame ones, dropping some. The sample holds some 35,000 clones, 70% to 75% seen once. This sample comprised PBMCs, obtained at disease progression, from a patient treated with ibrutinib. Receptors were obtained from a human donor with chronic lymphocytic leukemia.

This sequence joins TRBV6-5 and TRBJ1-1, with D possibly being TRBD1 (5 bases). This CDR3 spans 15 amino acids. V lost 6 bases, J lost 1 base, and 15 bases lay in between. Looked up from germline, CDR1 is MNHEY and CDR2 is SVGAGI. The CDR3 protein is CASRKPGTGNTEAFF. The CDR3 DNA reads as TGTGCCAGCAGGAAACCCGGGACGGGGAACACTGAAGCTTTCTTT.

The chain uses TRBV5-6 and TRBJ2-7, with D perhaps TRBD1 (6 bases). This CDR3 spans 15 amino acids. The germline V gene encodes CDR1 SGHDT and CDR2 YYEEEE. Trimming shortened V by 1 base and J by 4 bases, and 15 bases separated the two germline ends. The CDR3 nucleotides are TGTGCCAGCAGCTTGCAGGCAAGGGGGTGGTACGAGCAGTACTTC. Protein product: CASSLQARGWYEQYF.

This chain uses TRBV6-6 with TRBJ1-3; 7 bases are a match to TRBD1. Losses at the gene ends were 4 bases for V and 2 bases for J; bases not matched to a gene: 5. Germline-derived CDR1 and CDR2 are MNHNY and SVGAGI (reference sequence). The CDR3 extends over 15 amino acids. CDR3 sequence: CASSWDSLPGNTIYF. In nucleotides, the CDR3 is TGTGCCAGCAGTTGGGACAGCCTCCCTGGAAACACCATATATTTT.

This chain uses TRBV12-5 with TRBJ2-2; TRBD1 matches 8 bases. J lost 4 bases, V lost 2 bases, and 3 bases had no gene match. Germline CDR1 LGHNT, CDR2 FRNRAP. The CDR3 is 15 amino acids. The DNA for the CDR3 is TGTGCTAGTGGTTTGCTTACAGGGGGCACCGGGGAGCTGTTTTTT. Protein sequence: CASGLLTGGTGELFF.

This sequence joins TRBV14 and TRBJ1-4, with unresolved D. The CDR3 sequence is 13 residues long. Germline V lookup: CDR1 SGHDN, CDR2 FVKESK. Trimming left V 0 bases short and J 12 bases short, with 11 bases between. CDR3: CASSQEIAGELFF. The CDR3 DNA is TGTGCCAGCAGCCAAGAAATCGCGGGCGAACTGTTTTTT.

The V gene is TRBV6-1, the J gene TRBJ1-6; D gene ambiguous. Germline V lookup: CDR1 MNHNS, CDR2 SASEGT. V lost 7 bases, J lost 1 base, and 8 bases lay in between. CDR3 length equals 14 residues. This chain's CDR3 is CASTSESYNSPLHF. CDR3 DNA sequence: TGTGCCAGCACCTCCGAGTCCTATAATTCACCCCTCCACTTT.

Regarding this clone: Other nucleotide sequences in the sample specify the same CDR3. The genes are TRBV7-9 and TRBJ1-2; the D is unclear. V lost 6 bases to trimming and J lost 4 bases, with 9 bases between them. CDR3 size: 12 residues. Germline lookup yields CDR1 SEHNR and CDR2 FQNEAQ (reference sequence). In DNA, the CDR3 is TGTGCCAGCAGGGGAGGCCCCTATGGCTACACCTTC. This encodes CASRGGPYGYTF.

The chain carries TRBV6-5 and TRBJ2-7; 7 nucleotides line up with TRBD1. CDR3 length: 14 residues. V lost 6 bases, J lost 3 bases, and 8 bases stayed unmatched. The germline CDR1 and CDR2 sequences are MNHEY and SVGAGI. The CDR3 protein is CASRKKNRGYEQYF. The CDR3 coding sequence is TGTGCCAGCAGGAAGAAGAACAGGGGCTACGAGCAGTACTTC.

A remark on this clone: Additional DNA sequences in this sample encode the identical CDR3. The V and J genes are TRBV5-1 and TRBJ1-3; D may be TRBD1 (6 bases). The V end was cut by 5 bases, the J end by 4 bases, with 13 bases between. CDR1 SGHRS and CDR2 YFSETQ come from the germline V gene. This CDR3 spans 14 amino acids. This chain's CDR3 is CASRSGTSGNTIYF. The CDR3 coding sequence is TGCGCCAGCAGATCCGGGACATCAGGAAACACCATATATTTT. Supplemented by reference TRBV5-1 and TRBJ1-3, the full variable domain reads KAGVTQTPRYLIKTRGQQVTLSCSPISGHRSVSWYQQTPGQGLQFLFEYFSETQRNKGNFPGRFSGRQFSNSRSEMNVSTLELGDSALYLCASRSGTSGNTIYFGEGSWLTVV.

This clone has more than one count but fewer than ten. The gene calls are TRBV11-2 and TRBJ2-1; perhaps D is TRBD1 or TRBD2 (7 bases each). This CDR3 has 17 amino acids. The germline V and J ends were trimmed by 3 bases and 7 bases, with 22 bases remaining between them. CDR1 SGHAT and CDR2 FQNNGV come from the germline V gene. CDR3 amino acids: CASSFRGGDSALNEQFF. CDR3 DNA: TGTGCCAGCAGCTTTAGGGGGGGGGACAGCGCCCTAAATGAGCAGTTCTTC.

V usage is TRBV5-1 and J usage is TRBJ1-2; 9 nucleotides align to TRBD1. CDR1 is SGHRS, CDR2 YFSETQ, per germline. J gave up 6 bases and V 5 bases, and 2 bases lay outside the gene matches. The CDR3 sequence is 12 residues long. The CDR3 nucleotides are TGCGCCAGCAGGGGGACAGGGAATGGCTACACCTTC. Protein sequence: CASRGTGNGYTF.

Written as DNA, the CDR3 is TGTGCCAGCAGCTTAGTGATCCTAGCGGGGGGCTCCTACAATGAGCAGTTCTTC. Amino acid sequence: CASSLVILAGGSYNEQFF. The V call is TRBV7-9, the J call TRBJ2-1; the match to TRBD2 covers 11 bases. After removal of 1 base from V and 0 bases from J, the junction contained 5 bases not matched to a gene. In germline, CDR1 is SEHNR, CDR2 FQNEAQ (reference sequence). This CDR3 has 18 residues.

This clone is classed as medium-sized. The chain links TRBV19 to TRBJ1-3, with D possibly matching TRBD1 (6 bases). V was cut by 10 bases and J by 7 bases, with 17 bases left in between. Germline CDR1 and CDR2: LNHDA and SQIVND (reference sequence). This CDR3 is built from 13 residues. The DNA of the CDR3 is TGTGCCACCATGGCCGGGACATGGAACACCATATATTTT. It translates to CATMAGTWNTIYF. The variable domain in full, with the rest retrieved from reference TRBV19 and TRBJ1-3, is DGGITQSPKYLFRKEGQNVTLSCEQNLNHDAMYWYRQDPGQGLRLIYYSQIVNDFQKGDIAEGYSVSREKKESFPLTVTSAQKNPTAFYLCATMAGTWNTIYFGEGSWLTVV.

The CDR3 is CASKGQGEFEQYF. Written as DNA, the CDR3 is TGTGCCAGTAAGGGACAGGGAGAATTCGAGCAGTACTTC. The rearrangement links TRBV19 to TRBJ2-7; 9 nucleotides align to TRBD1. Germline-derived CDR1 and CDR2 are LNHDA and SQIVND (reference sequence). Trimming removed 7 bases from V and 6 bases from J; junction bases left unmatched: 7. This CDR3 comprises 13 residues.

The chain recombines TRBV6-6 with TRBJ1-6; the match to TRBD1 covers 9 bases. CDR3 length equals 14 residues. With 6 bases clipped from V and 10 bases from J, the junction kept 7 bases outside the gene matches. CDR1 and CDR2 (germline): MNHNY, SVGAGI (reference sequence). In DNA, the CDR3 is TGTGCCAGCAGGTATCCGGGACAGGGCTCACCCCTCCACTTT. It translates to CASRYPGQGSPLHF.

This chain joins TRBV5-1 and TRBJ1-6; the match to TRBD1 covers 8 bases. This CDR3 spans 19 amino acids. CDR1 is SGHRS, CDR2 YFSETQ, per germline. The V and J ends lost 0 bases and 7 bases, in that order; junction bases with no gene match: 15. CDR3 sequence: CASSLGNAGTGGNNSPLHF. CDR3 nucleotides: TGCGCCAGCAGCTTGGGAAATGCCGGGACAGGAGGCAACAATTCACCCCTCCACTTT.

The gene calls are TRBV6-6 and TRBJ1-2; D is undetermined. The CDR3 is 10 residues long. The germline V gene encodes CDR1 MNHNY and CDR2 SVGAGI (reference sequence). Trimming pared 3 bases from V and 7 bases from J, leaving 3 bases between. Written as DNA, the CDR3 is TGTGCCAGCAGTTATGTTGGCTACACCTTC. Its protein is CASSYVGYTF.

CDR3 sequence reads: CASSLLTGRGTEAFF. The CDR3 DNA is TGCGCCAGCAGTTTGCTTACGGGACGGGGCACTGAAGCTTTCTTT. This rearrangement joins TRBV5-1 to TRBJ1-1; TRBD1 is a possible D gene (5 bases). The CDR3 runs to 15 residues. Trimming pared 5 bases from V and 4 bases from J, leaving 18 bases between. The germline gives CDR1 SGHRS, CDR2 YFSETQ.

This chain uses TRBV9 with TRBJ1-1; 7 bases line up with TRBD1. The germline V gene encodes CDR1 SGDLS and CDR2 YYNGEE. V lost 4 bases and J lost 4; bases outside the gene matches: 4. The CDR3 is 13 amino acids. The CDR3 loop is CASSPTGATEAFF. In nucleotides, the CDR3 is TGTGCCAGCAGCCCCACAGGGGCCACTGAAGCTTTCTTT.

J is TRBJ1-2 and V is TRBV2; the match to TRBD1 covers 7 bases. The germline gives CDR1 SNHLY, CDR2 FYNNEI. The trim removed 1 base at V and 4 bases at J, leaving 6 bases unmatched. The CDR3 is made up of 15 amino acids. CDR3 sequence reads: CASSEEGGTAYGYTF. CDR3 nucleotides: TGTGCCAGCAGTGAAGAAGGGGGGACAGCCTATGGCTACACCTTC.

J is TRBJ1-5 and V is TRBV19, with D unclear. Germline CDR1 LNHDA, CDR2 SQIVND (reference sequence). The germline V and J ends were trimmed by 4 bases and 5 bases, with 12 bases remaining between them. The CDR3 extends over 14 amino acids. This chain's CDR3 is CASSTRRIDQPQHF. DNA for the CDR3: TGTGCCAGTAGTACCAGGAGGATTGATCAGCCCCAGCATTTT.

This rearrangement joins TRBV5-1 to TRBJ2-3; D not certain. The CDR3 length is 16 residues. V lost 0 bases and J lost 0, with 11 bases in between. The germline V gene has CDR1 SGHRS and CDR2 YFSETQ. The CDR3 here is CASSLGRPPSTDTQYF. The CDR3 DNA sequence: TGCGCCAGCAGCTTGGGTAGACCCCCTAGCACAGATACGCAGTATTTT.

The chain is built from TRBV5-5 and TRBJ1-2, with TRBD1 as a possible D gene (6 bases). The CDR3 extends over 16 amino acids. Trimming cost V 4 bases and J 8 bases, with 24 bases left between them. Germline CDR1 SGHKS, CDR2 YYEKEE (reference sequence). CDR3: CASSTAGGLGAGGYTF. The CDR3 nucleotides read TGTGCCAGCAGCACCGCTGGGGGGCTCGGGGCTGGAGGCTACACCTTC. Filled out from reference TRBV5-5 and TRBJ1-2, the complete variable domain reads DAGVTQSPTHLIKTRGQQVTLRCSPISGHKSVSWYQQVLGQGPQFIFQYYEKEERGRGNFPDRFSARQFPNYSSELNVNALLLGDSALYLCASSTAGGLGAGGYTFGSGTRLTVV.